A selection of T cell receptor beta chains follows, all from one sample in a study of blood T cell repertoires in COVID-19. The table came from immunoSEQ multiplex PCR; TCRdb's copy has only in-frame clones and leaves some out. The sample records some 110,000 clones, approximately 85% being singletons. Source material: peripheral blood. The receptor set was obtained from a human donor in a cohort sampled during active COVID-19. CDR3s include the opening cysteine and the closing phenylalanine or tryptophan. D genes are given only for firm matches. Size is stated for part of the rows, as once, few or many counts, or as a class when the clone is expanded.

V: TRBV19
D: .
size: .
J: TRBJ2-7
DNA: TGTGCCAGTAGTATGGTTGGAGGCCCCTACGAGCAGTACTTC
CDR3: CASSMVGGPYEQYF

V: TRBV19
D: .
size: .
J: TRBJ2-7
DNA: TGTGCCAGTAGCGGGAGTCTCCACGAGCAGTACTTC
CDR3: CASSGSLHEQYF

V: TRBV6-5
D: TRBD2
size: .
J: TRBJ2-7
DNA: TGTGCCAGCAGGGCTAGCGGGACTGGCGAGCAGTACTTC
CDR3: CASRASGTGEQYF

V: TRBV9
D: TRBD1
size: .
J: TRBJ2-7
DNA: TGTGCCAGCAGCCCAGAAACAGGGGTGAACGAGCAGTACTTC
CDR3: CASSPETGVNEQYF

V: TRBV19
D: TRBD2
size: .
J: TRBJ2-7
DNA: TGTGCCAGCGGGGGGAGCAGCTCCTACGAGCAGTACTTC
CDR3: CASGGSSSYEQYF

V: TRBV7-8
D: .
size: .
J: TRBJ1-2
DNA: TGTGCCAGCAGCTTAGGGGGCACCTATGGCTACACCTTC
CDR3: CASSLGGTYGYTF

V: TRBV3-1/TRBV3-2
D: .
size: once
J: TRBJ2-1
DNA: TGTGCCAGCAGCTCGAACACAGGGCATGGTGCCTACAATGAGCAGTTCTTC
CDR3: CASSSNTGHGAYNEQFF

V: TRBV10-3
D: TRBD2
size: few
J: TRBJ2-2
DNA: TGTGCCGTTCAGCCGGGACTAGTAACCGGGGAGCTGTTTTTT
CDR3: CAVQPGLVTGELFF

V: TRBV18
D: .
size: once
J: TRBJ2-2
DNA: TGTGCCAGCTCACAGGGGGAGAGCACCGGGGAGCTGTTTTTT
CDR3: CASSQGESTGELFF

V: TRBV19
D: .
size: .
J: TRBJ2-3
DNA: TGTGCCAGTAGGATCGGAGATACGCAGTATTTT
CDR3: CASRIGDTQYF

V: TRBV4-1
D: .
size: .
J: TRBJ1-4
DNA: TGCGCCAGCAGCCAAGTTGGGAGGGGAGGGGAAAAACTGTTTTTT
CDR3: CASSQVGRGGEKLFF

V: TRBV3-1/TRBV3-2
D: TRBD2
size: .
J: TRBJ2-7
DNA: TGTGCCAGCACTCCCCTAGTAAGACTAGCAGACTCCTACGAGCAGTACTTC
CDR3: CASTPLVRLADSYEQYF

V: TRBV19
D: TRBD1
size: .
J: TRBJ2-1
DNA: TGTGCCAGTAGTATCACGGGACAGGGGATAGACGATGAGCAGTTCTTC
CDR3: CASSITGQGIDDEQFF

V: TRBV2
D: TRBD1
size: .
J: TRBJ2-5
DNA: TGTGCCAGCCACATCCAGACAGGGCAAGAGACCCAGTACTTC
CDR3: CASHIQTGQETQYF

V: TRBV24-1
D: .
size: .
J: TRBJ2-7
DNA: TGTGCCACCAGTGACGGCTCCTACGAGCAGTACTTC
CDR3: CATSDGSYEQYF

V: TRBV14
D: TRBD1
size: .
J: TRBJ1-1
DNA: TGTGCCAGCAGCCACAGACAGGGGGCGAACACTGAAGCTTTCTTT
CDR3: CASSHRQGANTEAFF

V: TRBV4-1
D: .
size: .
J: TRBJ1-2
DNA: TGCGCCAGCAGCCCGTCCGAGAGGCTCTATGGCTACACCTTC
CDR3: CASSPSERLYGYTF

V: TRBV6-5
D: .
size: .
J: TRBJ2-7
DNA: TGTGCCAGCAGTTACGACGGCGACAGATCCTACGAGCAGTACTTC
CDR3: CASSYDGDRSYEQYF

V: TRBV5-1
D: .
size: .
J: TRBJ2-1
DNA: TGCGCCAGCAGCTTGGTTACTTCCAATGAGCAGTTCTTC
CDR3: CASSLVTSNEQFF

V: TRBV6-5
D: .
size: .
J: TRBJ1-3
DNA: TGTGCCAGCACCCCAGGGTTCGGAAACACCATATATTTT
CDR3: CASTPGFGNTIYF

V: TRBV19
D: .
size: .
J: TRBJ1-4
DNA: TGTGCCAGTAGTCGGGGGGATGGCCTTAATGAAAAACTGTTTTTT
CDR3: CASSRGDGLNEKLFF

V: TRBV11-3
D: .
size: .
J: TRBJ2-7
DNA: TGTGCCAGCAGCTTAGGGGGAGGTACCGAGCAGTACTTC
CDR3: CASSLGGGTEQYF

V: TRBV12-5
D: .
size: .
J: TRBJ1-1
DNA: TGTGCTAGTGGTAAAATTGCGTCGGTGAACACTGAAGCTTTCTTT
CDR3: CASGKIASVNTEAFF

V: TRBV5-1
D: .
size: .
J: TRBJ2-1
DNA: TGCGCCAGCGGGGTCAGGGAAGCCTACAATGAGCAGTTCTTC
CDR3: CASGVREAYNEQFF

V: TRBV13
D: TRBD1
size: .
J: TRBJ1-3
DNA: TGTGCCAGCAGCTGGACAGGGGTGACATTTGGAAACACCATATATTTT
CDR3: CASSWTGVTFGNTIYF

V: TRBV5-6
D: TRBD1
size: .
J: TRBJ1-1
DNA: TGTGCCAGCAGCTTGGGACAGGGCGGAATTGGGGCTTTCTTT
CDR3: CASSLGQGGIGAFF

V: TRBV29-1
D: .
size: once
J: TRBJ1-3
DNA: TGCAGCGTTGGACATCATCGGTCAGAAGGAAACACCATATATTTT
CDR3: CSVGHHRSEGNTIYF

V: TRBV14
D: TRBD2
size: .
J: TRBJ2-1
DNA: TGTGCCAGCAGCCATTCCCAGCGGGAGCCCTACAATGAGCAGTTCTTC
CDR3: CASSHSQREPYNEQFF

V: TRBV9
D: TRBD1
size: .
J: TRBJ1-5
DNA: TGTGCCAGCAGTCCAGGACAGGCAAATTATAGCAATCAGCCCCAGCATTTT
CDR3: CASSPGQANYSNQPQHF

V: TRBV11-2
D: .
size: .
J: TRBJ1-3
DNA: TGTGCCAGCATCCTCCGGGCGCAGGGGACGTCTGGAAACACCATATATTTT
CDR3: CASILRAQGTSGNTIYF

V: TRBV6-5
D: .
size: few
J: TRBJ1-3
DNA: TGTGCCAGCAGTTACGCCTCGGACATCACTGGAAACACCATATATTTT
CDR3: CASSYASDITGNTIYF

V: TRBV10-3
D: TRBD2
size: .
J: TRBJ2-7
DNA: TGTGCCATCAGTGTCGGTGTAGCGGGAGGGTTCGACTACGAGCAGTACTTC
CDR3: CAISVGVAGGFDYEQYF

V: TRBV27
D: .
size: .
J: TRBJ2-7
DNA: TGTGCCAGCAGTTCCGCCAGGGGAATTCACTCCTACGAGCAGTACTTC
CDR3: CASSSARGIHSYEQYF

V: TRBV3-1/TRBV3-2
D: TRBD2
size: .
J: TRBJ2-7
DNA: TGTGCCAGCAATCAGGGACTAGCCTCCTACGAGCAGTACTTC
CDR3: CASNQGLASYEQYF

V: TRBV4-1
D: TRBD2
size: .
J: TRBJ2-7
DNA: TGCGCCAGCAGCCAGGCCACTAGCGGGAGGGCCGGCGGGGGCGAGCAGTACTTC
CDR3: CASSQATSGRAGGGEQYF

V: TRBV7-2
D: .
size: few
J: TRBJ2-7
DNA: TGTGCCAGCAGCTTGCAGTCCTACGAGCAGTACTTC
CDR3: CASSLQSYEQYF

V: TRBV24-1
D: TRBD1
size: .
J: TRBJ2-2
DNA: TGTGCCACCAGAGGACAGGGCGTCACCGGGGAGCTGTTTTTT
CDR3: CATRGQGVTGELFF

V: TRBV28
D: TRBD1
size: .
J: TRBJ2-7
DNA: TGTGCCAGCAGTTCCCACATGGCAGGGGGCTCCTCCGAGCAGTACTTC
CDR3: CASSSHMAGGSSEQYF

V: TRBV30
D: TRBD2
size: .
J: TRBJ2-7
DNA: TGTGCCTGGAATCCACTAGCGGGCGAGCAGTACTTC
CDR3: CAWNPLAGEQYF

V: TRBV12-3/TRBV12-4
D: .
size: .
J: TRBJ1-1
DNA: TGTGCCAGCAGTTTAAGAGAGAAAGCTTTCTTT
CDR3: CASSLREKAFF

V: TRBV7-2
D: .
size: .
J: TRBJ2-3
DNA: TGTGCCAGCAGCCGCCAAGTGGCGGTCACAGATACGCAGTATTTT
CDR3: CASSRQVAVTDTQYF

V: TRBV15
D: .
size: .
J: TRBJ1-3
DNA: TGTGCCACCGCCCCGTCGCGGGGGGGGCCCGCAGGGAGGAACACCATATATTTT
CDR3: CATAPSRGGPAGRNTIYF

V: TRBV11-2
D: TRBD2
size: .
J: TRBJ2-5
DNA: TGTGCCAGCAGCTTGGGGGGGCAAGAGACCCAGTACTTC
CDR3: CASSLGGQETQYF

V: TRBV3-1/TRBV3-2
D: .
size: .
J: TRBJ1-1
DNA: TGTGCCAGCAGCCCCCCCCAGGGGAAGGGCACTGAAGCTTTCTTT
CDR3: CASSPPQGKGTEAFF

V: TRBV5-1
D: TRBD1
size: .
J: TRBJ1-1
DNA: TGCGCCAGCAGCCTAGGACAGGGGATGAACACTGAAGCTTTCTTT
CDR3: CASSLGQGMNTEAFF

V: TRBV6-4
D: TRBD2
size: .
J: TRBJ2-5
DNA: TGTGCCAGCAGCCCGGACGGGGGAGCGGGGGGGACCCAGTACTTC
CDR3: CASSPDGGAGGTQYF

V: TRBV9
D: .
size: .
J: TRBJ2-5
DNA: TGTGCCAGCAGCGTAGGTCCTAGCGCCTACCAAGAGACCCAGTACTTC
CDR3: CASSVGPSAYQETQYF

V: TRBV19
D: TRBD2
size: .
J: TRBJ2-5
DNA: TGTGCCAGTAGACCCCTGATTTCCGGATCTAGCGGCAGCGAGACCCAGTACTTC
CDR3: CASRPLISGSSGSETQYF

V: TRBV10-2
D: .
size: .
J: TRBJ2-2
DNA: TGCGCCAGCAGCCTGAGCGCCCGGCGGGGCACCGGGGAGCTGTTTTTT
CDR3: CASSLSARRGTGELFF

V: TRBV27
D: .
size: once
J: TRBJ1-2
DNA: TGTGCCAGCGGGCCTGGGGGGGCCTGGTCCGAATCTGGCTATGGCTACACCTTC
CDR3: CASGPGGAWSESGYGYTF

V: TRBV19
D: .
size: .
J: TRBJ1-4
DNA: TGTGCCAGTAGTCAGTGGCAGGGTGGCGAAAAACTGTTTTTT
CDR3: CASSQWQGGEKLFF

V: TRBV27
D: .
size: .
J: TRBJ2-5
DNA: TGTGCCAGCAGTTTTGGGCAGGGGACACAGACCCAGTACTTC
CDR3: CASSFGQGTQTQYF

V: TRBV30
D: TRBD1
size: .
J: TRBJ1-4
DNA: TGTGCCTGGAGTGGGGGACAGGGTCGTAAACTGTTTTTT
CDR3: CAWSGGQGRKLFF

V: TRBV7-7
D: .
size: .
J: TRBJ2-7
DNA: TGTGCTAGCAGCTTACGCGACGGGAGTGCGTACGAGCAGTACTTC
CDR3: CASSLRDGSAYEQYF

V: TRBV30
D: TRBD2
size: .
J: TRBJ2-3
DNA: TGTGCCTGGCGTTCTAGCGGACCCACAGATACGCAGTATTTT
CDR3: CAWRSSGPTDTQYF